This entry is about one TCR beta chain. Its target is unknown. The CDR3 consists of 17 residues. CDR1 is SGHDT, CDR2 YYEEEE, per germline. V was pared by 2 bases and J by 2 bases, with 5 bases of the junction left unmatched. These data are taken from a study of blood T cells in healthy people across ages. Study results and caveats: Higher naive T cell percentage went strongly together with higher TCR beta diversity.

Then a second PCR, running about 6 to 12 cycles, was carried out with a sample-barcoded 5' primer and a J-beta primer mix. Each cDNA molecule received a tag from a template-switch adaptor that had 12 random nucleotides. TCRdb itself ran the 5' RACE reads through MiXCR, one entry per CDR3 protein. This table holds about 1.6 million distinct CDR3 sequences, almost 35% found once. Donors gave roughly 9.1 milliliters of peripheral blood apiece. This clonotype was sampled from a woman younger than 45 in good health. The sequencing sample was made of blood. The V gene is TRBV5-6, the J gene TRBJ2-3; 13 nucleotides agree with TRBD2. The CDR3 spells CASSFRTSGSNTDTQYF. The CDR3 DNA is TGTGCCAGCAGCTTCCGGACTAGCGGGAGTAACACAGATACGCAGTATTTT.